A selection of T cell receptor beta chains follows, all from one sample in a study of neoadjuvant anti-PD-1 for oral cavity cancer. Some clones are missing from TCRdb's copy, which holds only in-frame ones; the method was immunoSEQ multiplex PCR. The table has under 20,000 clones, 66% seen once. The specimen comprised PBMCs, sampled before nivolumab (anti-PD-1) treatment. The receptors originated from a person aged 35-80 years with oral cavity squamous cell carcinoma. Both conserved end residues are part of each CDR3. A D gene is named only where the DNA matches it firmly. Clone size appears in some rows only: once, few, many, or a class for an expanded clone.

clone size,V gene,D gene,J gene,CDR3 DNA,CDR3 protein
-,TRBV30,TRBD2,TRBJ2-3,TGTGCCTGGAATACGGGAGGGCGAGGAGATACGCAGTATTTT,CAWNTGGRGDTQYF
-,TRBV2,-,TRBJ1-3,TGTGCCAGCAGGCGGACGCAGGAAGGAAACACCATATATTTT,CASRRTQEGNTIYF
-,TRBV10-1,-,TRBJ2-1,TGCGCCAGCAGTGAGGCTAGCTCCTACAATGAGCAGTTCTTC,CASSEASSYNEQFF
few,TRBV28,-,TRBJ1-5,TGTGCCAGCAGTAAAGGGAATCAGCCCCAGCATTTT,CASSKGNQPQHF
-,TRBV7-3,-,TRBJ2-7,TGTGCCAGCAGCTTAACTCGGGGAGTGGCTAAAATGTTCGAGCAGTACTTC,CASSLTRGVAKMFEQYF
-,TRBV2,-,TRBJ2-7,TGTGCCAGCTGTACGGGAGTCCCCTACGAGCAGTACTTC,CASCTGVPYEQYF
-,TRBV19,-,TRBJ2-5,TGTGCCAGTAGTGACGGACAGCACAACCAAGAGACCCAGTACTTC,CASSDGQHNQETQYF
-,TRBV2,-,TRBJ2-7,TGTGCCAGCAGTGAACCGGGGGGCGGGCTCTCCTACGAGCAGTACTTC,CASSEPGGGLSYEQYF
-,TRBV6-1,TRBD2,TRBJ2-1,TGTGCCAGCCTTAGGGGCGGGAGACCCTACAATGAGCAGTTCTTC,CASLRGGRPYNEQFF
once,TRBV5-1,-,TRBJ2-5,TGCGCCAGCAGCTTGGCCGTGGGCCGCCAAGAGACCCAGTACTTC,CASSLAVGRQETQYF
-,TRBV6-5,TRBD1,TRBJ2-1,TGTGCCAGCAGGAATTCGGGACAGGGTCCCAATGAGCAGTTCTTC,CASRNSGQGPNEQFF